The 26 T cell receptor beta chains below all came from one sample that was sequenced in a study of early T cells in non-severe SARS-CoV-2 infection. One entry per CDR3 protein, called by TCRdb with MiXCR from the 5' RACE reads. The data contain 79,000 or so distinct CDR3 sequences, 9.5% to 15% of them singletons. Input material: whole blood. The origin of the receptors is an adult who was a healthcare worker with PCR-confirmed SARS-CoV-2 infection or an uninfected control (not recorded which).

The rearrangement uses TRBV6-1 and TRBJ2-3; 9 nucleotides match TRBD2. Trimming removed 2 bases from V and 10 bases from J; junction bases left unmatched: 13. Looked up from germline, CDR1 is MNHNS and CDR2 is SASEGT. This CDR3 is built from 16 residues. The DNA for the CDR3 is TGTGCCAGCAGTGAATGGGTAGCGGGGGATATGTCGGCGCAGTATTTT. It encodes CASSEWVAGDMSAQYF.

As for this clonotype: The junction and the germline gene differ at one end; a read error may be behind it. V usage is TRBV4-3 and J usage is TRBJ2-6; weak D call: TRBD2 (6 bases). The CDR3 is 16 amino acids. Germline-derived CDR1 and CDR2 are LGHNA and YSLEER. The CDR3 DNA reads as TGCGCCAGCAGCCTCGGCGGGGTCTCTGGGGCCAACGTCCTGATTTTC. Protein product: CASSLGGVSGANVLIF.

The table lists this clonotype with a few counts. This chain uses TRBV2 with TRBJ1-4; possible D gene TRBD1, 6 bases. Per germline, CDR1 SNHLY and CDR2 FYNNEI. Trimming took off 5 bases at V and 0 bases at J, with 10 bases between the two ends. The CDR3 length is 15 residues. The chain's CDR3 is CASSRDTSTNEKLFF. The CDR3 coding sequence is TGTGCCAGCAGTAGGGACACATCAACTAATGAAAAACTGTTTTTT.

The chain recombines TRBV6-2 or TRBV6-3 with TRBJ1-5; 7 bases fit TRBD1. Germline loops: CDR1 MNHEY, CDR2 SVGEGT. CDR3 length: 15 amino acids. The J segment lost 1 base and the V segment lost 5 bases, leaving 5 bases of the junction unmatched. CDR3: CASSDDRVSNQPQHF. CDR3 coding DNA: TGTGCCAGCAGTGATGACAGGGTGAGCAATCAGCCCCAGCATTTT.

This rearrangement joins TRBV6-1 to TRBJ1-5; no clear D. This CDR3 has 12 amino acids. Germline loops: CDR1 MNHNS, CDR2 SASEGT. V shed 3 bases and J shed 6 bases, with 6 bases lying between them. The CDR3 sequence is CASSDWGQPQHF. CDR3 DNA sequence: TGTGCCAGCAGTGACTGGGGTCAGCCCCAGCATTTT.

Many counts were recorded for this clonotype. This sequence joins TRBV19 and TRBJ2-1, with 9 positions matching TRBD2. CDR1 is LNHDA, CDR2 SQIVND, per germline (reference sequence). Trimming at V came to 4 bases and at J to 2 bases, leaving 3 bases not matched to a gene. This CDR3 region has 15 residues. The CDR3 nucleotides are TGTGCCAGTAGTACTAGCGGGACGACCTACAATGAGCAGTTCTTC. It translates to CASSTSGTTYNEQFF.

This sequence joins TRBV11-2 and TRBJ1-1; D possibly corresponds to TRBD1 (5 bases). The CDR3 covers 15 residues. V was cut by 3 bases and J by 0 bases, with 11 bases left in between. CDR1 and CDR2 from the germline V gene are SGHAT and FQNNGV. CDR3 region: CASSFRTIMNTEAFF. The CDR3 DNA reads as TGTGCCAGCAGCTTCCGGACAATCATGAACACTGAAGCTTTCTTT.

The table lists this clonotype with many counts. V and J are TRBV18 and TRBJ2-1, with a tentative D call TRBD1 (6 bases). The V end was cut by 3 bases, the J end by 4 bases, with 13 bases between. The V gene's germline CDR1 is KGHSH and CDR2 LQKENI. The CDR3 is 15 residues long. The CDR3 sequence: CASSPGQGFYNEQFF. Here the CDR3 DNA reads TGTGCCAGCTCACCCGGCCAGGGGTTTTACAATGAGCAGTTCTTC.

The chain carries TRBV28 and TRBJ2-7, with D possibly matching TRBD2 (5 bases). The CDR3 has 17 residues. Germline CDR1 MDHEN, CDR2 SYDVKM. Deletions cut 4 bases from V and 2 bases from J, with 21 bases between. The CDR3 nucleotides are TGTGCCAGCAGTTCCGAGGCGGGCAGACTTTCCCCCTACGAGCAGTACTTC. It translates to CASSSEAGRLSPYEQYF.

This clonotype appeared a single time. The CDR3 DNA sequence: TGCAGTGCTAGAGATTATAACGCGGGAGGTAATGAGCAGTTCTTC. Amino acid sequence: CSARDYNAGGNEQFF. V usage is TRBV20-1 and J usage is TRBJ2-1, with 8 bases identical to TRBD2. This CDR3 has 15 amino acids. The germline V gene has CDR1 DFQATT and CDR2 SNEGSKA (reference sequence). V was pared by 0 bases and J by 7 bases, with 8 bases of the junction left unmatched.

This clonotype was seen only a few times. The J gene is TRBJ2-1, the V gene TRBV6-2 or TRBV6-3, with 9 bases identical to TRBD2. Per the germline V gene, CDR1 is MNHEY and CDR2 is SVGEGT. V was pared by 6 bases and J by 6 bases, with 9 bases of the junction left unmatched. The CDR3 has 15 amino acids. CDR3 coding DNA: TGTGCCAGCAGGCCAGCGGGGGGTAGAGGCAATGAGCAGTTCTTC. This sequence encodes CASRPAGGRGNEQFF.

This clonotype was found many times. This chain uses TRBV30 with TRBJ1-4; TRBD1 matches 8 bases. Germline loops: CDR1 GTSNPN, CDR2 SVGIG (reference sequence). CDR3 length equals 14 residues. Losses at the gene ends were 3 bases for V and 7 bases for J; bases not matched to a gene: 7. The CDR3, as DNA: TGTGCCTGGAGGGATACAGGGGGAAGTGAAAAACTGTTTTTT. The encoded protein is CAWRDTGGSEKLFF.

As to this clonotype: The junction does not match germline at one end; this may be a read error. This chain links TRBV7-6 with TRBJ2-7, with 8 bases matching TRBD2. Looked up from germline, CDR1 is SGHVS and CDR2 is FNYEAQ. CDR3 length equals 16 residues. The CDR3 nucleotides read TGTGTCAGCAGCTTATCTTCGGGAGGGTCCTACAGGGAGCAGTACTTC. As protein: CVSSLSSGGSYREQYF.

This clonotype was counted at least ten times. The rearrangement uses TRBV20-1 and TRBJ2-5, with 7 nucleotides matching TRBD2. CDR1 is DFQATT and CDR2 is SNEGSKA in the germline V gene (reference sequence). This CDR3 region has 15 residues. Trimming at V came to 0 bases and at J to 2 bases, leaving 6 bases not matched to a gene. CDR3 residues: CSARDVAGRQETQYF. Written as DNA, the CDR3 is TGCAGTGCTAGAGATGTAGCGGGTCGGCAAGAGACCCAGTACTTC.

V is TRBV10-3 and J is TRBJ2-7, with D tentatively TRBD1 (5 bases). With 11 bases removed from V and 2 bases from J, the gap between germline ends came to 10 bases. Germline-derived CDR1 and CDR2 are ENHRY and SYGVKD. This CDR3 is 11 amino acids long. The CDR3: CASQGPYEQYF. In DNA, the CDR3 is TGTGCCTCTCAGGGTCCCTACGAGCAGTACTTC.

Ten or more counts support this clonotype. V gene TRBV4-2 combines with J gene TRBJ2-7; 9 nucleotides line up with TRBD2. The germline V gene has CDR1 LGHNA and CDR2 YNFKEQ. The CDR3 is 16 residues long. Trimming took 0 bases from V and 0 from J; bases not matched to a gene: 3. CDR3 sequence (DNA): TGTGCCAGCAGCCAAGATAGCGGGAGCCCCTCCTACGAGCAGTACTTC. Translating gives CASSQDSGSPSYEQYF.

In its sample, this clonotype was seen many times. This rearrangement joins TRBV27 to TRBJ2-7, with TRBD2 as a possible D gene (6 bases). The CDR3 runs 14 residues. Trimming stripped 7 bases from V and 0 bases from J, with 13 bases between. Germline V CDR1 and CDR2: MNHEY, SMNVEV (reference sequence). The CDR3 loop is CASTSYGSSYEQYF. CDR3 DNA sequence: TGTGCCAGCACCTCATACGGGAGCTCCTACGAGCAGTACTTC.

This clonotype was seen many times. J is TRBJ2-3 and V is TRBV13, with 10 nucleotides matching TRBD1. After removal of 5 bases from V and 2 bases from J, the junction contained 7 bases not matched to a gene. Per the germline V gene, CDR1 is PRHDT and CDR2 is FYEKMQ (reference sequence). The CDR3 is 16 amino acids. The CDR3 DNA sequence: TGTGCCAGCAGCGGGCAGACAGGGGGCAACACAGATACGCAGTATTTT. Its protein product is CASSGQTGGNTDTQYF.

This clonotype was found a few times. V usage is TRBV6-6 and J usage is TRBJ2-5; weak D call: TRBD2 (6 bases). The CDR3 runs to 15 residues. Germline CDR1 reads MNHNY; CDR2 reads SVGAGI (reference sequence). V was cut by 3 bases and J by 6 bases, with 17 bases left in between. CDR3 protein: CASSYTGTGVQTQYF. DNA for the CDR3: TGTGCCAGCAGTTATACCGGGACTGGAGTACAGACCCAGTACTTC.

This clonotype has a count of ten or more. For the CDR3, the DNA is TGCGCCAGCAGCTCTCGACTGAATAAAAGGGGCAATCAGCCCCAGCATTTT. It yields the protein CASSSRLNKRGNQPQHF. This chain joins TRBV5-1 and TRBJ1-5, with unresolved D. CDR3 length: 17 residues. Germline CDR1 reads SGHRS; CDR2 reads YFSETQ. V shed 3 bases and J shed 2 bases, with 18 bases lying between them.

The rearrangement joins TRBV7-9 to TRBJ1-1; D might be TRBD1 (6 bases). Trimming stripped 10 bases from V and 1 base from J, with 13 bases between. There are 13 residues in the CDR3. The germline gives CDR1 SEHNR, CDR2 FQNEAQ (reference sequence). CDR3 amino acids: CATRGQPNTEAFF. The DNA for the CDR3 is TGTGCCACACGTGGACAGCCGAACACTGAAGCTTTCTTT.

In this sample, this clonotype turned up a few times. CDR3 sequence: CASSTKGTEAFF. CDR3 DNA sequence: TGTGCCAGCAGTACGAAAGGCACTGAAGCTTTCTTT. This sequence joins TRBV27 and TRBJ1-1; D ambiguous. V was shortened by 5 bases and J by 4 bases, with 8 bases between the two germline ends. Germline V gene lookup returns CDR1 MNHEY and CDR2 SMNVEV (reference sequence). CDR3 length equals 12 residues.

This clonotype was seen repeatedly, ten times or more. V and J are TRBV6-2 or TRBV6-3 and TRBJ1-1; a possible D gene is TRBD1 (5 bases). V was pared by 7 bases and J by 5 bases, with 11 bases between. CDR3 length equals 12 residues. Germline V gene sequence: CDR1 MNHEY, CDR2 SVGEGT. CDR3 DNA: TGTGCCAGCACCGACGGGGGTACTGAAGCTTTCTTT. Encoded protein: CASTDGGTEAFF.

In this sample, this clonotype turned up many times. The J gene is TRBJ2-7, the V gene TRBV10-3, with unresolved D. CDR3 length: 15 amino acids. Germline CDR1 is ENHRY and CDR2 is SYGVKD. Trimming removed 0 bases at V and 2 bases at J, with 11 bases between. CDR3 loop: CAISESKIPAYEQYF. CDR3 nucleotides: TGTGCCATCAGTGAGTCCAAAATCCCAGCCTACGAGCAGTACTTC.

This sequence joins TRBV6-2 or TRBV6-3 and TRBJ2-3, with TRBD2 matching over 9 bases. The CDR3 runs 18 residues. Per germline, CDR1 MNHEY and CDR2 SVGEGT. Trimming removed 7 bases from V and 1 base from J; junction bases left unmatched: 15. This CDR3 is CASIPAGGLLWGTDTQYF. The CDR3 region has the DNA TGTGCCAGCATCCCAGCGGGGGGCCTTCTTTGGGGCACAGATACGCAGTATTTT.

This clonotype has just a few counts. The rearrangement links TRBV7-6 to TRBJ2-1; 8 bases align to TRBD2. The V segment lost 5 bases and the J segment 4 bases; nucleotides outside the gene matches: 7. The length of the CDR3 is 15 residues. Germline V gives CDR1 SGHVS, CDR2 FNYEAQ. For the CDR3, the DNA is TGTGCCAGCAGCCCTCCCACTAGCGGATACAATGAGCAGTTCTTC. Amino acids: CASSPPTSGYNEQFF.